This TCR beta chain came from a study of blood T cell repertoires in COVID-19. Study context: Some COVID-19 samples were acute and others convalescent; all came from the United States, Italy and Spain.

Per the study methods: Nucleated cell counts were estimated from reference gene primer amplification. Using immunoSEQ multiplex PCR, the repertoire was profiled, and TCRdb retains in-frame clones only, with some absent. Clone size and the V and J calls come from that table; the DNA yielded D and trimming. The sample includes 100,000 to 150,000 clones, under 85% of them seen just once. Trimming took 6 bases from V and 4 from J; bases not matched to a gene: 2. CDR3 length equals 14 residues. Germline loops: CDR1 ENHRY, CDR2 SYGVKD. Sequenced sample: peripheral blood. The origin of this receptor is a man in his forties or fifties with active or convalescent COVID-19. This chain uses TRBV10-3 with TRBJ1-6; 8 bases fit TRBD1. CDR3 residues: CAIRQGAYNSPLHF. The CDR3 DNA reads as TGTGCCATCAGGCAGGGGGCTTATAATTCACCCCTCCACTTT.